Below, one T cell receptor beta chain is given with its context. Its antigen is still unknown. Sequencing was performed with immunoSEQ multiplex PCR; in TCRdb, only in-frame clones are kept and a portion is missing. The sample holds tens of thousands of clones, approximately 89% seen once. This sample is drawn from a study of cytomegalovirus exposure and HLA in healthy donors. The study, taken as a whole, reports: Rare sequences made up most TCRs, while some public TCRs were found in many donors. The authors enumerated 150 to 200 TCR beta chains as linked to cytomegalovirus. The tendency of first-cohort TCR clusters to co-occur in the roughly 130 validation repertoires emerged from a later analysis.

Donors were drawn from the approximately 130-subject validation cohort, separate from the approximately 620-subject first cohort. Germline V gives CDR1 LNHDA, CDR2 SQIVND (reference sequence). The CDR3 extends over 16 amino acids. Between the trimmed V and J ends, which lost 5 bases and 4 bases, there was a span of 17 bases. This receptor was obtained from a woman under 30 in good health and CMV-seropositive. The rearrangement joins TRBV19 to TRBJ1-4; a weak D match, TRBD1 (6 bases). The material sequenced was PBMCs. The CDR3 loop is CASSGGRDTFNEKLFF. The DNA of the CDR3 is TGTGCCAGTAGTGGGGGCCGGGACACCTTTAATGAAAAACTGTTTTTT.